The T cell receptor (beta chain) described here comes from a study of response to subunit inactivated influenza vaccine. Whole-study results and caveats: It was suggested by the authors that few new T cells are recruited by each seasonal influenza vaccination.

CDR3 length: 11 amino acids. The V end was cut by 6 bases, the J end by 9 bases, with 9 bases between. Each CDR3 protein is one row after TCRdb ran MiXCR on the RT-PCR reads. The data show over 750,000 distinct CDR3 sequences, 21% seen once. With respect to this clonotype: What it binds is unknown.

This rearrangement joins TRBV12-3 or TRBV12-4 to TRBJ2-1; TRBD2 might be the D (6 bases). The source material was PBMCs from blood, sampled more than 4 days after vaccination. This sequence was found in a man between 45 and 60 years old who received an inactivated influenza vaccine. The CDR3 sequence: CASSRRGEQFF. The CDR3 DNA follows: TGTGCCAGCAGCCGGAGGGGTGAGCAGTTCTTC.